This T cell receptor (beta chain) originates from a study of cytomegalovirus exposure and HLA in healthy donors. In the case of this clone: What it binds is not known.

The CDR3 runs to 15 residues. Germline V gives CDR1 LGHNA, CDR2 YNFKEQ. V was clipped by 4 bases and J by 1 base; unmatched bases: 3. The PCR had 60 Vbeta and 13 Jbeta primers. Clones were sequenced by immunoSEQ multiplex PCR, and TCRdb holds only the in-frame ones, with some missing. Among 200,000 or so clones, 82% were seen once, and the ten largest hold about 0.094%. Study-wide results and limits: Later examination showed HLA-associated TCR beta chains had greater clonal expansion than equally common others. Most TCR sequences proved rare, with some public TCRs found in many donors.

Sequenced material: PBMCs. This clonotype was sampled from a boy between 2 and 10 years old in good health and CMV-seronegative. The J gene is TRBJ2-3, the V gene TRBV4-2, with 9 bases aligning to TRBD2. The CDR3 loop is CASSLLAGGTDTQYF. The CDR3 region has the DNA TGTGCCAGCAGCCTTTTAGCGGGGGGCACAGATACGCAGTATTTT.